These 30 T cell receptor beta chains came from one sample sequenced in a study of T cell responses to AZD1222 COVID-19 vaccine (dated by TCRdb to the early 2020s). The sample's time point, from its label and the paper: baseline before first vaccination. The library was prepared using the immunoSEQ multiplex PCR assay. In its TCRdb copy, this immuneACCESS table keeps in-frame sequences only and misses some clones. Where compared with another copy, unresolved V genes explain less than half of these, and the others have no known cause. Within this sample are around 110,000 clones, with almost 90% of them counted one time only. The biggest ten clones account for approximately 10% of the sample. The sequences come from peripheral blood, collected on day 0 of AZD1222 vaccination. Receptor source: an adult in good health.

This chain links TRBV29-1 with TRBJ1-3, with D unclear. Per the germline V gene, CDR1 is SQVTM and CDR2 is ANQGSEA. Trimming cost V 4 bases and J 1 base, with 8 bases left between them. The CDR3 loop spans 13 amino acids. The DNA for the CDR3 is TGCAGCGTTGTCTACGGATCTGGAAACACCATATATTTT. This translates into CSVVYGSGNTIYF.

The chain's CDR3 is CASRIPGPYGYTF. The CDR3 coding sequence is TGTGCCAGCAGAATACCGGGCCCCTATGGCTACACCTTC. V is TRBV28 and J is TRBJ1-2; unclear D gene. The CDR3 totals 13 residues. Trimming shortened V by 6 bases and J by 4 bases, and 12 bases separated the two germline ends. Germline-derived CDR1 and CDR2 are MDHEN and SYDVKM.

The rearrangement links TRBV6-1 to TRBJ2-7; 7 positions agree with TRBD1. V lost 1 base to trimming and J lost 2 bases; unmatched junction nucleotides: 5. This CDR3 comprises 15 residues. Per germline, CDR1 MNHNS and CDR2 SASEGT. CDR3 bases: TGTGCCAGCAGTGAAGGAGAGGGGGCCCCCTACGAGCAGTACTTC. This gives the protein CASSEGEGAPYEQYF.

The chain has TRBV29-1 and TRBJ1-1, with D maybe TRBD1 (6 bases). The CDR3 contains 14 residues. With 6 bases removed from V and 5 bases from J, the gap between germline ends came to 19 bases. Germline V CDR1 and CDR2: SQVTM, ANQGSEA. CDR3 nucleotides: TGCAGCGTAGTCAGATGGACAGAGGGAACTGAAGCTTTCTTT. Amino acid sequence: CSVVRWTEGTEAFF.

The chain has TRBV3-1 (or the pseudogene TRBV3-2) and TRBJ1-5; no definite D call. The CDR3 is made up of 15 amino acids. Trimming removed 3 bases from V and 0 bases from J, with 9 bases in between. Germline CDR1 LGHDT, CDR2 YNNKEL (reference sequence). The CDR3 DNA is TGTGCCAGCAGCCACTGGGGAAATAGCAATCAGCCCCAGCATTTT. This codes for CASSHWGNSNQPQHF.

The chain combines TRBV3-1 (or the pseudogene TRBV3-2) with TRBJ2-7; TRBD2 agrees at 12 bases. CDR1 and CDR2 (germline): LGHDT, YNNKEL (reference sequence). The CDR3 is 14 residues long. V dropped 4 bases and J dropped 4; count of bases not matched to a gene: 2. The CDR3 coding sequence is TGTGCCAGCAGCCCTAGCGGGGGGGCGTACGAGCAGTACTTC. It specifies CASSPSGGAYEQYF.

The chain combines TRBV28 with TRBJ1-5; tentatively, D is TRBD1 (5 bases). This CDR3 comprises 14 residues. Germline V CDR1 and CDR2: MDHEN, SYDVKM. The germline V and J ends were trimmed by 8 bases and 6 bases, with 17 bases remaining between them. The CDR3 spells CASGVSRGTQPQHF. CDR3 DNA: TGTGCCAGCGGGGTTAGTAGGGGAACTCAGCCCCAGCATTTT.

This chain joins TRBV5-1 and TRBJ2-1, with unresolved D. CDR1 and CDR2 from the germline V gene are SGHRS and YFSETQ. V was pared by 0 bases and J by 6 bases, with 16 bases between. The CDR3 is 16 residues long. CDR3 region: CASSLVGDLSGNEQFF. The CDR3, as DNA: TGCGCCAGCAGCTTGGTTGGCGACTTATCCGGCAATGAGCAGTTCTTC.

The rearrangement joins TRBV7-9 to TRBJ1-1, with 7 bases identical to TRBD1. Germline-derived CDR1 and CDR2 are SEHNR and FQNEAQ (reference sequence). The CDR3 runs to 14 residues. Trimming at V came to 6 bases and at J to 0 bases, leaving 4 bases not matched to a gene. The CDR3 nucleotides are TGTGCCAGCAGTACAGGGGCCATGAACACTGAAGCTTTCTTT. It is translated as CASSTGAMNTEAFF.

This rearrangement joins TRBV7-2 to TRBJ2-5; D is ambiguous. V shed 5 bases and J shed 4 bases, with 14 bases lying between them. Germline V lookup: CDR1 SGHTA, CDR2 FQGNSA. The length of the CDR3 is 14 residues. CDR3 DNA: TGTGCCAGCAGCCCCGTAGGGCTGGGAGAGACCCAGTACTTC. This translates into CASSPVGLGETQYF.

V gene TRBV6-2 or TRBV6-3 combines with J gene TRBJ1-1; a weak D match, TRBD1 (6 bases). Trimming left V 2 bases short and J 1 base short, with 11 bases between. This CDR3 region has 15 residues. CDR1 MNHEY and CDR2 SVGEGT come from the germline V gene. The CDR3 reads CASSYHRDKNTEAFF. CDR3 in DNA: TGTGCCAGCAGTTACCACAGGGACAAGAACACTGAAGCTTTCTTT.

The chain uses TRBV18 and TRBJ2-7; D is unclear. V lost 3 bases, J lost 2 bases, and 11 bases lay in between. The CDR3 sequence is 14 residues long. CDR1 and CDR2 from the germline V gene are KGHSH and LQKENI. CDR3 sequence reads: CASSPMDGPYEQYF. For the CDR3, the DNA is TGTGCCAGCTCACCTATGGACGGACCCTACGAGCAGTACTTC.

The V gene is TRBV30, the J gene TRBJ1-6, with a possible D match to TRBD1 (6 bases). V was pared by 1 base and J by 2 bases, with 15 bases between. This CDR3 has 17 amino acids. CDR1 and CDR2 from the germline V gene are GTSNPN and SVGIG (reference sequence). Here the CDR3 reads CAWSDGRGSPYNSPLHF. CDR3 bases: TGTGCCTGGAGTGACGGCAGGGGATCGCCCTATAATTCACCCCTCCACTTT.

This clone showed up just a few times. This chain connects TRBV29-1 to TRBJ1-1; TRBD1 is a possible D gene (5 bases). Germline V lookup: CDR1 SQVTM, CDR2 ANQGSEA. Trimming removed 7 bases at V and 1 base at J, with 16 bases between. The CDR3 extends over 14 amino acids. CDR3: CSASRDGTNTEAFF. The CDR3 DNA follows: TGCAGCGCTAGCCGGGACGGGACGAACACTGAAGCTTTCTTT.

In this sample, this clone turned up once. This chain connects TRBV4-1 to TRBJ2-7; D unclear. Deletions cut 0 bases from V and 6 bases from J, with 12 bases between. Germline values: CDR1 MGHRA, CDR2 YSYEKL. This CDR3 has 14 amino acids. The DNA for the CDR3 is TGCGCCAGCAGCCAAGATGGGCCTTTCGGCGAGCAGTACTTC. Protein product: CASSQDGPFGEQYF.

The CDR3 sequence is CASSQTTGTGGRNTEAFF. The CDR3, as DNA: TGCGCCAGCAGCCAGACTACCGGGACAGGGGGTAGGAACACTGAAGCTTTCTTT. The chain is built from TRBV5-1 and TRBJ1-1, with 11 bases lining up with TRBD1. The J segment lost 1 base and the V segment lost 4 bases, leaving 12 bases of the junction unmatched. This CDR3 spans 18 amino acids. Per the germline V gene, CDR1 is SGHRS and CDR2 is YFSETQ.

V is TRBV28 and J is TRBJ1-2; weak D call: TRBD1 (5 bases). Germline CDR1 and CDR2: MDHEN and SYDVKM. Trimming cost V 3 bases and J 4 bases, with 18 bases left between them. The length of the CDR3 is 16 residues. The CDR3 DNA follows: TGTGCCAGCAGTTTTATGGGACGGCGCGCTTCCTATGGCTACACCTTC. Translation gives CASSFMGRRASYGYTF.

This sequence joins TRBV11-2 and TRBJ2-2; 8 bases map to TRBD2. Germline trimming cut 5 bases from V and 6 bases from J; bases unmatched to any gene: 14. Germline values: CDR1 SGHAT, CDR2 FQNNGV. This CDR3 comprises 17 residues. CDR3 sequence reads: CASSNTPSGHISGELFF. DNA for the CDR3: TGTGCCAGCAGCAACACCCCTAGCGGGCATATCTCCGGGGAGCTGTTTTTT.

The gene calls are TRBV14 and TRBJ2-7; D gene uncertain. Germline CDR1 is SGHDN and CDR2 is FVKESK. Trimming removed 3 bases at V and 2 bases at J, with 2 bases between. The CDR3 runs 11 residues. The chain's CDR3 is CASSQTYEQYF. Here the CDR3 DNA reads TGTGCCAGCAGCCAGACCTACGAGCAGTACTTC.

V gene TRBV9 combines with J gene TRBJ2-1; 8 bases are shared with TRBD2. The V and J ends lost 0 bases and 10 bases, in that order; junction bases with no gene match: 9. The germline V gene has CDR1 SGDLS and CDR2 YYNGEE. The CDR3 runs 15 residues. The CDR3 spells CASSVGGSGTSEQFF. The CDR3, as DNA: TGTGCCAGCAGCGTAGGGGGTAGCGGGACCTCAGAGCAGTTCTTC.

The chain carries TRBV7-9 and TRBJ1-2; 8 positions agree with TRBD1. Trimming took 4 bases from V and 4 from J; bases not matched to a gene: 5. The germline V gene has CDR1 SEHNR and CDR2 FQNEAQ (reference sequence). This CDR3 contains 14 residues. CDR3 DNA: TGTGCCAGCAGCTCAGGACAGGGCGCCTATGGCTACACCTTC. It codes for CASSSGQGAYGYTF.

The chain couples TRBV21-1 to TRBJ2-4; the table's TRBD2 call for D was not verified on the DNA. TRBV21-1 is deemed a pseudogene. This CDR3 is 17 amino acids long. DNA for the CDR3: TGTGCCAGCAGCAAAGGGGTCGTGAGCGGAGCCAAAAACATTCAGTACTTC. Its translation is CASSKGVVSGAKNIQYF.

This clone has a single count. The CDR3 spells CASSLEREAGYTF. The CDR3 region has the DNA TGTGCCAGCAGCTTAGAGAGGGAAGCTGGCTACACCTTC. The chain joins TRBV7-9 to TRBJ1-2; D is uncertain. Germline V CDR1 and CDR2: SEHNR, FQNEAQ (reference sequence). The V and J ends lost 1 base and 7 bases respectively, with 10 bases between them. The CDR3 loop spans 13 amino acids. Variable domain in full (rest from reference TRBV7-9 and TRBJ1-2): DTGVSQNPRHKITKRGQNVTFRCDPISEHNRLYWYRQTLGQGPEFLTYFQNEAQLEKSRLLSDRFSAERPKGSFSTLEIQRTEQGDSAMYLCASSLEREAGYTFGSGTRLTVV.

This CDR3 is CASSQAGGSKTQYF. CDR3 nucleotide sequence: TGCGCCAGCAGCCAAGCGGGGGGCTCGAAGACCCAGTACTTC. The rearrangement uses TRBV4-3 and TRBJ2-5, with D tentatively TRBD2 (7 bases). From germline, CDR1 is LGHNA and CDR2 YSLEER. V shed 1 base and J shed 6 bases, with 12 bases lying between them. This CDR3 is 14 amino acids long.

The chain combines TRBV7-2 with TRBJ2-2; 8 bases align to TRBD1. The length of the CDR3 is 16 residues. After removal of 2 bases from V and 8 bases from J, the junction contained 10 bases not matched to a gene. CDR1 is SGHTA, CDR2 FQGNSA, per germline. Here the CDR3 DNA reads TGTGCCAGCAGCTTAATGGCGCAGGGGGCGGGAGGGGAGCTGTTTTTT. Its translation: CASSLMAQGAGGELFF.

Only one count was recorded for this clone. The chain couples TRBV5-5 to TRBJ1-5, with D unresolved. The CDR3 runs 13 residues. CDR1 is SGHKS, CDR2 YYEKEE, per germline (reference sequence). The ends were cut back, 6 bases at V and 5 bases at J, with 12 bases in the middle. CDR3 loop: CASTPRRDQPQHF. CDR3 nucleotide sequence: TGTGCCAGCACCCCGCGAAGGGATCAGCCCCAGCATTTT. Filled out from reference TRBV5-5 and TRBJ1-5, the complete variable domain reads DAGVTQSPTHLIKTRGQQVTLRCSPISGHKSVSWYQQVLGQGPQFIFQYYEKEERGRGNFPDRFSARQFPNYSSELNVNALLLGDSALYLCASTPRRDQPQHFGDGTRLSIL.

In this sample, this clone turned up a few times. The chain combines TRBV25-1 with TRBJ2-7, with a weak D call TRBD1 (5 bases). The CDR3 runs to 15 residues. Trimming pared 2 bases from V and 0 bases from J, leaving 11 bases between. The germline CDR1 and CDR2 sequences are MGHDK and SYGVNS. CDR3 region: CASSETGYSSYEQYF. DNA for the CDR3: TGTGCCAGCAGTGAAACAGGCTATAGCTCCTACGAGCAGTACTTC.

The V and J genes are TRBV11-2 and TRBJ2-1, with D unclear. Germline CDR1 SGHAT, CDR2 FQNNGV. V was trimmed by 3 bases and J by 9 bases, leaving 6 bases between them. This CDR3 region has 11 residues. Here the CDR3 DNA reads TGTGCCAGCAGCTTCTTAGCTGAGCAGTTCTTC. This sequence encodes CASSFLAEQFF.

This clone was counted between two and nine times. The chain is built from TRBV28 and TRBJ1-3, with D maybe TRBD1 (6 bases). The CDR3 loop spans 15 amino acids. Germline loops: CDR1 MDHEN, CDR2 SYDVKM. V shed 7 bases and J shed 4 bases, with 17 bases lying between them. CDR3 sequence (DNA): TGTGCCAGCAAGCGTTTTGGGGGGCTAGGAAACACCATATATTTT. Its protein is CASKRFGGLGNTIYF.

The CDR3 loop reads CASSLGTGGVNQPQHF. The CDR3 DNA reads TGTGCCAGCAGCTTAGGGACAGGGGGCGTGAATCAGCCCCAGCATTTT. This chain uses TRBV5-4 with TRBJ1-5; TRBD1 agrees at 12 bases. Trimming at V came to 2 bases and at J to 4 bases, leaving 4 bases not matched to a gene. Germline lookup yields CDR1 SGHNT and CDR2 YYREEE (reference sequence). The CDR3 has 16 residues.